The text below deals with one T cell receptor beta chain. Its antigen is not identified. This entry belongs to a study of cytomegalovirus exposure and HLA in healthy donors. On the study more broadly: The approximately 670 first-cohort repertoires and the 120 or so validation repertoires shared the same platform, a later analysis reported.

CDR1 is MNHEY, CDR2 SMNVEV, per germline (reference sequence). CDR3 length: 14 residues. The V gene lost 3 bases and the J gene lost 1 base, with 9 bases spanning the gap. Study results and limitations: Through in vitro validation, three CMV-associated chains were shown to be specific for CMV antigens.

Data came from immunoSEQ multiplex PCR; TCRdb stores just in-frame clones and leaves some out. This table has fewer than 200,000 clones, 85% appearing once. The sequencing sample was made of PBMCs. This TCR was sampled from a man aged 18 to 29 in good health and CMV-seropositive. The chain uses TRBV27 and TRBJ1-1; D not resolved. The DNA of the CDR3 is TGTGCCAGCAGTTTTGGAGGGCGGAACACTGAAGCTTTCTTT. It yields the protein CASSFGGRNTEAFF.